This TCR beta chain appears in the sequencing data of a study of cytomegalovirus exposure and HLA in healthy donors. General study results and limits: Some TCR beta chains (approximately 180 of them) were listed as cytomegalovirus-associated. Differences between HLA loci emerged in a later analysis of TCR association rates, with DRB1 most and HLA-C fewest.

PCR primers comprised 60 Vbeta and 13 Jbeta primers. Under the authors' procedure: Later reanalysis found tens of millions of unique TCR beta chains, around 11 million of them shared. The assay was immunoSEQ multiplex PCR, and TCRdb's table has in-frame clones only and misses some. Clonal size and the V and J genes are those of that table, whereas D and trimming came from the DNA. This sample carries more than 95,000 clones, approximately 80% of them seen once, and the ten largest clones take roughly 3.5%. Remarks on this clone: Its antigen is currently unknown.

Germline V CDR1 and CDR2: LNHNV, YYDKDF (reference sequence). The CDR3 has 15 amino acids. Trimming shortened V by 0 bases and J by 7 bases, and 15 bases separated the two germline ends. The genes are TRBV15 and TRBJ1-2; no clear D. The source is a man aged 40-50 years in good health and CMV-seronegative. Material: PBMCs. The CDR3 loop is CATSRDAGNLGGYTF. The CDR3 DNA sequence: TGTGCCACCAGCAGAGACGCCGGGAACTTGGGTGGCTACACCTTC. The full variable domain, with the rest looked up from reference TRBV15 and TRBJ1-2, is DAMVIQNPRYQVTQFGKPVTLSCSQTLNHNVMYWYQQKSSQAPKLLFHYYDKDFNNEADTPDNFQSRRPNTSFCFLDIRSPGLGDTAMYLCATSRDAGNLGGYTFGSGTRLTVV.